This T cell receptor beta chain comes out of a study of blood T cell repertoires in COVID-19. Study-level information: COVID-19 samples, acute and convalescent, were from the United States, Italy and Spain. T cells, B-cell-depleted T cells, or PBMCs supplied cDNA or gDNA.

CDR1 is SQVTM, CDR2 ANQGSEA, per germline. The CDR3 is 12 amino acids. With 8 bases removed from V and 3 bases from J, the gap between germline ends came to 14 bases. Cohorts were based on clinical histories the participants reported. In the source study's methods: Reference gene primer amplification yielded estimated nucleated cell counts. Only in-frame clones appear in the TCRdb table, and some are missing; sequencing was by immunoSEQ multiplex PCR. V, J and clone size are taken as reported in that table, and D and trimming were inferred from the DNA itself. The sample shows roughly 200,000 clones, 86% of them seen only once.

V usage is TRBV29-1 and J usage is TRBJ2-7, with D possibly matching TRBD1 (6 bases). Source material: PBMCs or T cells enriched from blood (not recorded which). This receptor was taken from a man in his forties or fifties with acute COVID-19. CDR3 amino acids: CSQSGQRYEQYF. In nucleotides, the CDR3 is TGCAGCCAATCCGGACAGCGCTACGAGCAGTACTTC.